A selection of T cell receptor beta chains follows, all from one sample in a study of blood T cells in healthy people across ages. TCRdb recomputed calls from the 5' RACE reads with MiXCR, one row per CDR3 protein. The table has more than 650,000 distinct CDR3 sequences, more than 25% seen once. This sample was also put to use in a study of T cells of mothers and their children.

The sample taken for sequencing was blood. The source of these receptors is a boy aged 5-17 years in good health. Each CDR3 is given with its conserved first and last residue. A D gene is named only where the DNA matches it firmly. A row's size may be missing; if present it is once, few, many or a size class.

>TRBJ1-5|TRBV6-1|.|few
TGTGCCAGCAAGAACAGGGCCCCCGAGAATCAGCCCCAGCATTTT
CASKNRAPENQPQHF
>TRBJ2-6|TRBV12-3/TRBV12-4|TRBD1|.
TGTGCCAGCAGTCCCAGGGGGCATGGGGCCAACGTCCTGACTTTC
CASSPRGHGANVLTF
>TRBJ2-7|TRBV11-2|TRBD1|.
TGTGCCAGCAGCGAGGGACAGATACACTACGAGCAGTACTTC
CASSEGQIHYEQYF
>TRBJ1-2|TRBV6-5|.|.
TGTGCCAGCAGCCTCCCGGGGTCGGATGGCTACACCTTC
CASSLPGSDGYTF
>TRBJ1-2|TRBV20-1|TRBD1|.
TGCAGTGCTAGCCCTGGACAGGCTTCTTACCGCTACACCTTC
CSASPGQASYRYTF
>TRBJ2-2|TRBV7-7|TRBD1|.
TGTGCTAGCAGCTTAAGGACAGGGGGAAGCACCGGGGAGCTGTTTTTT
CASSLRTGGSTGELFF
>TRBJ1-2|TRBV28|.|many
TGTGCCAGCAGTTTCCGATATGGCTACACCTTC
CASSFRYGYTF
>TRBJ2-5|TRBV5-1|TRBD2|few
TGCGCCAGCACCACTAGCGGGCAAGAGACCCAGTACTTC
CASTTSGQETQYF
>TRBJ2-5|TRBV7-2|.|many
TGTGCCAGCAGCTTTTACGTTGGAGAGACCCAGTACTTC
CASSFYVGETQYF
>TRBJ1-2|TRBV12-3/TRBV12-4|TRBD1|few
TGTGCCAGCAGTACAAGGACAGGGGGAGGTTACACCTTC
CASSTRTGGGYTF
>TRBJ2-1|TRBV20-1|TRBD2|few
TGCAGTGCTAGAGATCAGTTAGCGGGGGGGGGTAGCTCCTACAATGAGCAGTTCTTC
CSARDQLAGGGSSYNEQFF
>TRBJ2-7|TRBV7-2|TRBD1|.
TGTGCCAGCAGCTTAGCAGTCGGGACAGCCTCCTACGAGCAGTACTTC
CASSLAVGTASYEQYF
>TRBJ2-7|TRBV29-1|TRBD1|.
TGCAGCGTTGGGGGACAGGGGAAGGGCTACGAGCAGTACTTC
CSVGGQGKGYEQYF
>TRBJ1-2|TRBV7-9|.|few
TGTGCCAGCAGCTTAGGGTCCAGAGGCTACACCTTC
CASSLGSRGYTF
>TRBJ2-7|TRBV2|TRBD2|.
TGTGCCAGCAGTGAAAAGGGTCTAGCGGGTTTAAGGGAGCAGTACTTC
CASSEKGLAGLREQYF
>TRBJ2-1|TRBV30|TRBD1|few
TGTGCCTGGCGGACAGGCTCCTACAATGAGCAGTTCTTC
CAWRTGSYNEQFF
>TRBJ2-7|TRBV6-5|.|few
TGTGCCAGCAGTTATAATTCTAGAGGCAGGCGTGGAGAGCAGTACTTC
CASSYNSRGRRGEQYF
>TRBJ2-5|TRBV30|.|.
TGCGCCTGGTCCTTGGGCTCCTACGAGAAGTACTTC
CAWSLGSYEKYF
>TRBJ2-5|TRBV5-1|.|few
TGCGCCAGCAGCTTGGATGAAGGGGAAGAGACCCAGTACTTC
CASSLDEGEETQYF
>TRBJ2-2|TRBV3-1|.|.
TGTGCCAGCAGCCAAGAGGCCACACTCTTCGGGGAGCTGTTTTTT
CASSQEATLFGELFF
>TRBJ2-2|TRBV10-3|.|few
TGTGCCATCAGCACGAGCGGTACGAACACCGGGGAGCTGTTTTTT
CAISTSGTNTGELFF
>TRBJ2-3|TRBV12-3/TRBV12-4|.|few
TGTGCCAGCACCGACTTCAGCGGTTCGAGCACAGATACGCAGTATTTT
CASTDFSGSSTDTQYF
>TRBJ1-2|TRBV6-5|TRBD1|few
TGTGCCAGCAGTTACGACAGGGGGCCAGGTGGCTACACCTTC
CASSYDRGPGGYTF
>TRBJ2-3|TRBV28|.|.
TGTGCCAGCAGTTTATTAGCAGACAGCACAGATACGCAGTATTTT
CASSLLADSTDTQYF
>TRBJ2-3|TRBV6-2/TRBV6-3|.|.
TGTGCCAGCAGTTTTTCCTTCCGCGACCGGGATGGAAACACAGATACGCAGTATTTT
CASSFSFRDRDGNTDTQYF
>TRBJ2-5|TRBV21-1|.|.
TGTGCCAGCAGCAAAGAGGGGGGACAGGGGCAAGAGACCCAGTACTTC
CASSKEGGQGQETQYF
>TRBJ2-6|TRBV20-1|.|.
TGCAGTGCTAGCCCTACAGTTGCTGGGGCCAACGTCCTGACTTTC
CSASPTVAGANVLTF
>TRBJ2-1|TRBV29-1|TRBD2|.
TGCAGCGTTACCGGGACTAGCGGGACGCGATACAATGAGCAGTTCTTC
CSVTGTSGTRYNEQFF
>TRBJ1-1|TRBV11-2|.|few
TGTGCCAGCAGCTTAGGTAGGACTGAAGCTTTCTTT
CASSLGRTEAFF
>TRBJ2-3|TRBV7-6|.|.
TGTGCCAGCAGTCCGAGAGGGAAGGAGGCAGATACGCAGTATTTT
CASSPRGKEADTQYF
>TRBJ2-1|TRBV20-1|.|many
TGCAGTGCTAGCAATGGCTTCAATGAGCAGTTCTTC
CSASNGFNEQFF
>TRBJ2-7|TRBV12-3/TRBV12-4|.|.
TGTGCCAGCAGCTCGGGACGCCACGAGCAGTACTTC
CASSSGRHEQYF
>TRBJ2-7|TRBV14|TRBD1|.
TGTGCCAGCAGCCACCGCGACAGGGGGATGCTCTACGAGCAGTACTTC
CASSHRDRGMLYEQYF